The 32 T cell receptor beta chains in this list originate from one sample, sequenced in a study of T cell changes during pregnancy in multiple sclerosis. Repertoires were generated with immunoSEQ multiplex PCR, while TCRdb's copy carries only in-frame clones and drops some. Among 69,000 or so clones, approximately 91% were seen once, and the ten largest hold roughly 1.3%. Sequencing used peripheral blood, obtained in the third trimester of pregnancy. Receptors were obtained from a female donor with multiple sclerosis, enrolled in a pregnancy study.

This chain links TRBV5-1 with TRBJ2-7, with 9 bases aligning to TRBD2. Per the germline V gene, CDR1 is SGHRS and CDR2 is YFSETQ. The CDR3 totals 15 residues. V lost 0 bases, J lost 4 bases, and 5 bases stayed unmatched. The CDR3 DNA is TGCGCCAGCAGCTTGGAGCTAGCGGGGAGTTACGAGCAGTACTTC. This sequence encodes CASSLELAGSYEQYF.

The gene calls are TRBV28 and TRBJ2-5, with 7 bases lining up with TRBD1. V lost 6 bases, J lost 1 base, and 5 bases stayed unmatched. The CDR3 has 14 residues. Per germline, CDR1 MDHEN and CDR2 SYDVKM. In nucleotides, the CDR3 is TGTGCCAGCAGAGCCGGGACAGTCCAAGAGACCCAGTACTTC. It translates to CASRAGTVQETQYF.

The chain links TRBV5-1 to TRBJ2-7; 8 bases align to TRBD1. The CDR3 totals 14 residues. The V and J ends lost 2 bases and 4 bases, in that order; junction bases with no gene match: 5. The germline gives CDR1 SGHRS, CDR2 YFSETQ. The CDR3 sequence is CASSFWTGSYEQYF. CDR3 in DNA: TGCGCCAGCAGCTTCTGGACAGGGAGTTACGAGCAGTACTTC. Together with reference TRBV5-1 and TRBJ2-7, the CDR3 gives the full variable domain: KAGVTQTPRYLIKTRGQQVTLSCSPISGHRSVSWYQQTPGQGLQFLFEYFSETQRNKGNFPGRFSGRQFSNSRSEMNVSTLELGDSALYLCASSFWTGSYEQYFGPGTRLTVT.

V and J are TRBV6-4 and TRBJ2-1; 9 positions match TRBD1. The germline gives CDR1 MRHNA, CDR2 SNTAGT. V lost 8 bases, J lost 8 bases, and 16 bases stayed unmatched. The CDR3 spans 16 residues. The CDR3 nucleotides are TGTGCCAGCGGTGGAACCGGGGACAGGGTATTTGATGAGCAGTTCTTC. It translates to CASGGTGDRVFDEQFF.

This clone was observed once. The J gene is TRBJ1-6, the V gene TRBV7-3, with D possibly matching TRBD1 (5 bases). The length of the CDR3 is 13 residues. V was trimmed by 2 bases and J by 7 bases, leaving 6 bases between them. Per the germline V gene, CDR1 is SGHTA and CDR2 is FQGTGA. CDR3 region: CASSLAGNSPLHF. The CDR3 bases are TGTGCCAGCAGCTTAGCAGGGAATTCACCCCTCCACTTT.

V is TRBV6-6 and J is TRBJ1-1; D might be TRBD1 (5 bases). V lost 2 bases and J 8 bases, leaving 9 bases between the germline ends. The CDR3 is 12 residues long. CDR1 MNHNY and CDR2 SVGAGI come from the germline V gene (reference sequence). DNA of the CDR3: TGTGCCAGCAGTTACCGGGAGGGGGAAGCTTTCTTT. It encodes CASSYREGEAFF.

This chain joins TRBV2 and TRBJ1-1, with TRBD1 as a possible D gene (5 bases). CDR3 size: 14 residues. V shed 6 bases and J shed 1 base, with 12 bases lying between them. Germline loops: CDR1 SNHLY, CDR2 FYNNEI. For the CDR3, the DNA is TGTGCCAGCAGCTTGGGGGGAGGGAACACTGAAGCTTTCTTT. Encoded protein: CASSLGGGNTEAFF.

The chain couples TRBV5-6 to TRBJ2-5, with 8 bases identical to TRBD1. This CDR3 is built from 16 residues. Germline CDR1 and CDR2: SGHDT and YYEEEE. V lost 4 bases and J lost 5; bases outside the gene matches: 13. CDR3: CASSGWTGFFVETQYF. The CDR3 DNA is TGTGCCAGCAGCGGATGGACAGGGTTTTTCGTGGAGACCCAGTACTTC.

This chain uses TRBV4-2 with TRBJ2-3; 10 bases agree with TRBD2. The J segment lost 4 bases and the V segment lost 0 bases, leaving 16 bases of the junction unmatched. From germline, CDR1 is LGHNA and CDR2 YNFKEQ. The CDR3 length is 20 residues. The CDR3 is CASSQDPASGGDARADTQYF. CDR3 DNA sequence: TGTGCCAGCAGCCAAGATCCGGCTAGCGGGGGCGATGCAAGAGCAGATACGCAGTATTTT.

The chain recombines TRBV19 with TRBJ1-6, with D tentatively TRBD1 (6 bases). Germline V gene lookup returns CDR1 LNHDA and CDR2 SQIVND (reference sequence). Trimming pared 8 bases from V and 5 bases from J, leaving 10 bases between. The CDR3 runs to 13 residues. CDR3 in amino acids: CASRQVDNSPLHF. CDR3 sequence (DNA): TGTGCCAGTCGACAGGTGGATAATTCACCCCTCCACTTT.

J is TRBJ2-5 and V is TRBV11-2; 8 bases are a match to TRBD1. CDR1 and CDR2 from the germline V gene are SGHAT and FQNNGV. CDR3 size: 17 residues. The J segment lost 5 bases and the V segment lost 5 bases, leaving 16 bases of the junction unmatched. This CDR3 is CASSRRGRTGPSETQYF. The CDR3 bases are TGTGCCAGCAGCCGAAGAGGCAGGACAGGGCCTTCTGAGACCCAGTACTTC.

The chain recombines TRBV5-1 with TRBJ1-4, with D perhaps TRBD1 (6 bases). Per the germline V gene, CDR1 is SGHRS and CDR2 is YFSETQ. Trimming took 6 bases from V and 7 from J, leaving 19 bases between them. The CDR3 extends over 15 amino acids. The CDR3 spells CASTPMGGPLEKLFF. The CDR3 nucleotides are TGCGCCAGCACCCCGATGGGGGGGCCCCTTGAAAAACTGTTTTTT.

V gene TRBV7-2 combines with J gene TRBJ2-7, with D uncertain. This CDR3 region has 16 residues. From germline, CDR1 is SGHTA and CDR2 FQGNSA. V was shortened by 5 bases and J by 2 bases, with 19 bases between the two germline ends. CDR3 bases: TGTGCCAGCAGCCCCCACCGGGTGGCCCAAACCTACGAGCAGTACTTC. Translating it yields CASSPHRVAQTYEQYF.

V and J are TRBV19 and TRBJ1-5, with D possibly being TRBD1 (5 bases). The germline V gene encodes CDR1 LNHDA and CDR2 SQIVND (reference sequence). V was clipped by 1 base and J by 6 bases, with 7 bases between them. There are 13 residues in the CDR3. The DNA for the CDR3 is TGTGCCAGTAGTATAGGGGGCCGTCAGCCCCAGCATTTT. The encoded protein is CASSIGGRQPQHF.

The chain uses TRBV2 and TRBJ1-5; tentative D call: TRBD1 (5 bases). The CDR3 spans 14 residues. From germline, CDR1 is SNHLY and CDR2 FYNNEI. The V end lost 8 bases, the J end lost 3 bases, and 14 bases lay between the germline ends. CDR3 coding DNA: TGTGCCAGCGGCGGGACTTTTAACAATCAGCCCCAGCATTTT. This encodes CASGGTFNNQPQHF.

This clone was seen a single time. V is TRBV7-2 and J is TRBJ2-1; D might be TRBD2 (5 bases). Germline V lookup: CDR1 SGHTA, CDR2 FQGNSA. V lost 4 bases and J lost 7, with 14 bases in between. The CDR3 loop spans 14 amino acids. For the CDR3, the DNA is TGTGCCAGCAGCTCAGGACCGGGATTGAATGAGCAGTTCTTC. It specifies CASSSGPGLNEQFF.

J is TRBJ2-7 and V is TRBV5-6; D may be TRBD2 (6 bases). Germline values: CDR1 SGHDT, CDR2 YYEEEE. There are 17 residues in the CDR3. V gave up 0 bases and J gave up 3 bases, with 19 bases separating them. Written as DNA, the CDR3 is TGTGCCAGCAGCTTGGGATCTGCCGGGACGGACTACTACGAGCAGTACTTC. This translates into CASSLGSAGTDYYEQYF.

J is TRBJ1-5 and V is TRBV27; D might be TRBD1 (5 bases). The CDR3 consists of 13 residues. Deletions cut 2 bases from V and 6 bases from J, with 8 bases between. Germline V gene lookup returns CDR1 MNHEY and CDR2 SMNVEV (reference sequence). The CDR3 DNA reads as TGTGCCAGCAGTTTAGACAGATCTCAGCCCCAGCATTTT. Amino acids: CASSLDRSQPQHF.

The CDR3 coding sequence is TGTGCCAGCGGACTTTGGCGGGGGGTCCCGAACACCGGGGAGCTGTTTTTT. This encodes CASGLWRGVPNTGELFF. The chain employs TRBV2 and TRBJ2-2, with 8 nucleotides matching TRBD2. CDR3 size: 17 residues. Germline CDR1 reads SNHLY; CDR2 reads FYNNEI. J gave up 0 bases and V 8 bases, and 11 bases lay outside the gene matches.

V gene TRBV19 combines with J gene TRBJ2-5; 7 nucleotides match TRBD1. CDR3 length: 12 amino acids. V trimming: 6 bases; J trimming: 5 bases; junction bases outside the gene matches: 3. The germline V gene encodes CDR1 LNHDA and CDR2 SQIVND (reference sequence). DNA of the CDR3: TGTGCCAGTAGACAGGGGTCGGAGACCCAGTACTTC. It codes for CASRQGSETQYF.

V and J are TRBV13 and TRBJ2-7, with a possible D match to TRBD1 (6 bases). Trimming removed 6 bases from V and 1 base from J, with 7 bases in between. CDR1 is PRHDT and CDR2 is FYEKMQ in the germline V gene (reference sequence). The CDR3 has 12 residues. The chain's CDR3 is CASRDRSYEQYF. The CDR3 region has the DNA TGTGCCAGCAGGGACAGATCCTACGAGCAGTACTTC.

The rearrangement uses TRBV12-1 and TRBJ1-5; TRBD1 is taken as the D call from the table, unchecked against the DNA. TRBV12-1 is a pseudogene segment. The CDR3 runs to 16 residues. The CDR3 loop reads CASSCTGTALNQPQHF. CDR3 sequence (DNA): TGTGCCAGCAGCTGCACCGGGACAGCTCTAAATCAGCCCCAGCATTTT.

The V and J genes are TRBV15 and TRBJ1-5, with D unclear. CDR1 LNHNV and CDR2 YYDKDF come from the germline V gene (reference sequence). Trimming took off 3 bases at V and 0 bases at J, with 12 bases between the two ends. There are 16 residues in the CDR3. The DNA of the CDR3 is TGTGCCACCAGCAGGCTATTGGTCGGTAGCAATCAGCCCCAGCATTTT. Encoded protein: CATSRLLVGSNQPQHF.

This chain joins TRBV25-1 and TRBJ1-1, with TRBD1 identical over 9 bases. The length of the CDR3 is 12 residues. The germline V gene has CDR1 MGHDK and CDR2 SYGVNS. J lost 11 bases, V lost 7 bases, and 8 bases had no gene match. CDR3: CASTRGDREAFF. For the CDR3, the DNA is TGTGCCAGCACACGAGGGGACAGGGAGGCTTTCTTT. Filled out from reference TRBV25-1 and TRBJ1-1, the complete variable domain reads EADIYQTPRYLVIGTGKKITLECSQTMGHDKMYWYQQDPGMELHLIHYSYGVNSTEKGDLSSESTVSRIRTEHFPLTLESARPSHTSQYLCASTRGDREAFFGQGTRLTVV.

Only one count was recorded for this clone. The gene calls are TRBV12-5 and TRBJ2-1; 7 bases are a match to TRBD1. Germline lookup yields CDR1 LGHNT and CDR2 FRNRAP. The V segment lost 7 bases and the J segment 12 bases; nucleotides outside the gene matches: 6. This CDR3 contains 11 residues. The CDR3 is CASDLTGRQFF. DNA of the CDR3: TGTGCTAGTGACCTGACAGGGAGGCAGTTCTTC.

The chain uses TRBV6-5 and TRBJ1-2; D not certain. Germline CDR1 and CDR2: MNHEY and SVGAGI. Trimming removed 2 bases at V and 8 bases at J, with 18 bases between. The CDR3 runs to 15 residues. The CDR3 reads CASSYRGAEASGYTF. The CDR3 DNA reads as TGTGCCAGCAGTTACCGGGGAGCAGAGGCCTCCGGCTACACCTTC.

The CDR3 DNA sequence: TGTGCCAGCAGCTTGGGAACAGGGTCCCAAGATACGCAGTATTTT. This encodes CASSLGTGSQDTQYF. The chain is built from TRBV5-5 and TRBJ2-3; D possibly corresponds to TRBD1 (6 bases). Trimming took off 0 bases at V and 5 bases at J, with 13 bases between the two ends. Germline V gives CDR1 SGHKS, CDR2 YYEKEE (reference sequence). The CDR3 has 15 residues.

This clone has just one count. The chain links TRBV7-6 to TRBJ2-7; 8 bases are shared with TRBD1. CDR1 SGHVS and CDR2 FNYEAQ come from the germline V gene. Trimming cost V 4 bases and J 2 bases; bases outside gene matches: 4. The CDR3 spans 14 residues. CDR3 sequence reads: CASSYRDRTYEQYF. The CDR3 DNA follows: TGTGCCAGCAGCTACCGGGACAGGACCTACGAGCAGTACTTC. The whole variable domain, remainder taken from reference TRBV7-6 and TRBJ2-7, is GAGVSQSPRYKVTKRGQDVALRCDPISGHVSLYWYRQALGQGPEFLTYFNYEAQQDKSGLPNDRFSAERPEGSISTLTIQRTEQRDSAMYRCASSYRDRTYEQYFGPGTRLTVT.

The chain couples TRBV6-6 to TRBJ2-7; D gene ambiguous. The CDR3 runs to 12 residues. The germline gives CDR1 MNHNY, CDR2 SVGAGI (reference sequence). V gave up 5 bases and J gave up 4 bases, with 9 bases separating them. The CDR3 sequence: CASSPSLYEQYF. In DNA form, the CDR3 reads TGTGCCAGCAGTCCCTCCCTTTACGAGCAGTACTTC.

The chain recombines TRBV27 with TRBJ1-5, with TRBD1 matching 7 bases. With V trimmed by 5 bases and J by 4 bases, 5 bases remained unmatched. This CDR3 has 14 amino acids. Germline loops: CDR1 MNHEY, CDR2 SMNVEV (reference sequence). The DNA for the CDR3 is TGTGCCAGCAGTGAGGGGGCTGGAAATCAGCCCCAGCATTTT. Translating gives CASSEGAGNQPQHF.

CDR3: CASSYLNPRSGELFF. CDR3 DNA sequence: TGTGCCAGCAGTTACCTGAACCCGCGCTCGGGGGAGCTGTTTTTT. V and J are TRBV6-5 and TRBJ2-2; D remains unclear. The germline gives CDR1 MNHEY, CDR2 SVGAGI. CDR3 length: 15 residues. With 2 bases removed from V and 8 bases from J, the gap between germline ends came to 15 bases.

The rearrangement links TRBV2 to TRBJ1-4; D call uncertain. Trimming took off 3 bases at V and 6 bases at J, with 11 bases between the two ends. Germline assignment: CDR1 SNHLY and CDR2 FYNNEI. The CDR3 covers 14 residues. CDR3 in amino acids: CASSELLAYEKLFF. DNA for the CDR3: TGTGCCAGCAGTGAGTTGCTGGCTTATGAAAAACTGTTTTTT.